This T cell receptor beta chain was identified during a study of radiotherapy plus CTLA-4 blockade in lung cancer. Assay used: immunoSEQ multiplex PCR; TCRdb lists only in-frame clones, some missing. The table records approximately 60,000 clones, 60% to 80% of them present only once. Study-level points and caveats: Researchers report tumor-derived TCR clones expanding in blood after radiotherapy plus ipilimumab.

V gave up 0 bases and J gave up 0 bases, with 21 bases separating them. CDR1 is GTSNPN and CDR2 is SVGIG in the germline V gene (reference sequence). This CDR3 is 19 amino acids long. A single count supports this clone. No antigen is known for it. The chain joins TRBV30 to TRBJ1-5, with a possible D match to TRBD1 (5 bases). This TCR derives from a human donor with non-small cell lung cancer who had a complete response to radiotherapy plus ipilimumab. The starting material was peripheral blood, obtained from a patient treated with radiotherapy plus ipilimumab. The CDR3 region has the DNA TGTGCCTGGAGTGTCGGGCAGGGAATATTTAGCCGTAGCAATCAGCCCCAGCATTTT. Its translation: CAWSVGQGIFSRSNQPQHF.